This TCR beta chain was retrieved from a study of blood T cell repertoires in COVID-19. Overall study: Specimens from acute and convalescent COVID-19 originated in the United States, Italy and Spain.

The germline CDR1 and CDR2 sequences are SGHNT and YYREEE (reference sequence). This CDR3 contains 17 residues. The V segment lost 1 base and the J segment 1 base; nucleotides outside the gene matches: 4. Methods used by the authors: The authors estimated nucleated cell counts from reference gene primer amplification. Sequenced by immunoSEQ multiplex PCR; TCRdb stores in-frame clones only, minus some. That table supplies the V and J calls and clone size; D and trimming were determined from the DNA. The sample consists of 55,000 to 85,000 clones, 79% of them appearing once. The sequence derives from a man aged 60-69 years with active or convalescent COVID-19. This chain connects TRBV5-4 to TRBJ2-3; TRBD2 aligns across 12 bases. Sequenced material: peripheral blood. The CDR3 sequence: CASSLRLAGGGTDTQYF. In nucleotides, the CDR3 is TGTGCCAGCAGCTTGAGGCTAGCGGGGGGGGGCACAGATACGCAGTATTTT.